The sequence of this T cell receptor beta chain was determined in a study of shared clonotypes between healthy human individuals. CDR3 length equals 19 residues. The germline V gene encodes CDR1 LGHNA and CDR2 YNFKEQ. V was trimmed by 0 bases and J by 4 bases, leaving 24 bases between them. Data came from immunoSEQ multiplex PCR; TCRdb stores just in-frame clones and leaves some out. The table lists around 1,100,000 clones, roughly 80% of them singletons. The study, taken as a whole, reports: It was observed that approximately 5% of naive CD4 clonotypes were shared across several donors.

A split of CD4+ cells into CD45RA+ naive and CD45RA-negative memory subsets was performed. The count of this clone is one. Its antigen is undetermined. This clonotype was obtained from a man younger than 30 in good health. Some clones in this sample may be carry-over from other donors' samples. J is TRBJ1-2 and V is TRBV4-2; no definite D call. The sequencing input was memory CD4+ T cells from PBMCs. The subset is: CD45RA-negative fraction. This CDR3 reads CASSQDGVRSPSRGYGYTF. The CDR3 coding sequence is TGTGCCAGCAGCCAAGACGGGGTCAGGTCCCCATCACGGGGCTATGGCTACACCTTC.